Listed below are T cell receptor beta chains from one sample, sequenced in a study of CD8 T cells in Susac syndrome. TCRdb processed the immunoSEQ multiplex PCR reads anew with MiXCR; each CDR3 protein has one entry. The sample comprises 150,000 to 200,000 distinct CDR3 sequences, around nine tenths of which are singletons, and 0.085% to 0.09% rests with the top ten. Sample: CD4+ T cells from PBMCs. The receptors were sampled from a human donor with Susac syndrome. CDR3s include the opening cysteine and the closing phenylalanine or tryptophan. A D gene is named only where the DNA matches it firmly. Size tells how often a clone was seen (once, few, many) or the class of an expanded clone, and some rows leave it out.

TRBV6-5	TRBD1	-	CASRSGTGKEAFF
TRBV20-1	-	-	CSARGQKGYEQYF
TRBV6-6	TRBD1	-	CATCRDRNQPQHF
TRBV11-2	-	-	CASSLVDLTEAFF
TRBV20-1	TRBD2	-	CSARDWGSGRNTGELFF
TRBV11-2	-	-	CASSRLSDSYEQYF
TRBV19	TRBD1	-	CASSSDRVGLRSRQFF
TRBV7-2	-	-	CASSVAGTYYEQYF
TRBV11-3	TRBD2	-	CASSVGTSGEETQYF
TRBV20-1	-	-	CSARVGGSKADTQYF
TRBV28	TRBD1	-	CASRTDRGYPSNQPQHF
TRBV10-2	-	-	CASAGVNYGYTF
TRBV9	-	-	CASKDSGNYGYTF
TRBV6-6	-	once	CASSPDPRQPQHF
TRBV15	TRBD1	-	CATSRQGADTQYF
TRBV30	-	once	CAWSFRVSEQYF
TRBV19	TRBD1	-	CASSATGGSQPQHF
TRBV20-1	TRBD2	-	CSAASSGGALADTQYF
TRBV3-1	-	-	CASSQGGNTGANVLTF
TRBV20-1	TRBD2	-	CSALTSGFYNEQFF
TRBV25-1	-	-	CASSRIGGYEQYF
TRBV7-9	TRBD1	-	CASSPSRTGGGEQYF
TRBV11-2	TRBD1	-	CASSSTRTGSYEQYF
TRBV7-8	-	-	CASSFPGAASTDTQYF
TRBV2	-	once	CASSGLKSSYEQYF
TRBV3-1	-	-	CASSPLSAGADNEQFF
TRBV20-1	-	-	CSARDGLNQPQHF
TRBV27	-	-	CASSFVTLTGNTEAFF
TRBV6-5	-	-	CASSYSINSFSTDTQYF
TRBV20-1	TRBD1	-	CSARAPDRGRGQPQHF
TRBV5-1	-	-	CASSLEGALTTQYF
TRBV5-1	-	-	CASSLGGQNARYGYTF
TRBV19	TRBD2	-	CASSIGLAGGEQYF
TRBV6-2/TRBV6-3	-	-	CASRKQTSSPLHF
TRBV5-1	-	few	CASSVRNRWEKETQYF
TRBV6-5	-	-	CASMASGRDTQYF
TRBV2	-	-	CASSGTSTDTQYF
TRBV6-1	-	-	CASSTPAVYGYTF
TRBV9	-	-	CASSVSSLTGEQFF
TRBV5-1	-	-	CASSLTGRVSDNEQFF
TRBV18	-	-	CASSPPSGSQETQYF
TRBV6-5	TRBD1	-	CASSYDRGLFNSPLHF
TRBV28	-	few	CASSPGQTGELFF
TRBV5-1	TRBD2	-	CASSHRLAASSYNEQFF
TRBV10-3	TRBD2	-	CAISGGLPLVEQYF
TRBV7-9	-	-	CASSLDRLYGYTF
TRBV7-9	-	-	CASSLAGRYNEQFF
TRBV4-1	TRBD2	once	CASSYSGGADEQFF
TRBV12-3/TRBV12-4	TRBD1	-	CASRTGWGNEQFF
TRBV2	-	-	CARSKDQETQYF
TRBV12-3/TRBV12-4	-	-	CASSLSTGETQYF